The 4 T cell receptor beta chains presented below share a single source sample, sequenced in a study of shared clonotypes between healthy human individuals. Terminally differentiated effector memory CD45RA+ cells were left out of the naive CD8 fraction, which was CD45RO-negative and positively selected for CCR7. Method: immunoSEQ multiplex PCR; TCRdb's copy keeps in-frame clones and lacks some. The sample includes about 2 million clones, about 95% seen only once; the top ten take 0.9% to 1.4%. What was sequenced was naive CD8+ T cells sorted from blood. These receptors were taken from a man aged 18-30 years in good health.

This clone came up a few times. This chain links TRBV13 with TRBJ1-6, with 9 bases matching TRBD1. Trimming at V came to 2 bases and at J to 6 bases, leaving 2 bases not matched to a gene. The length of the CDR3 is 15 residues. CDR1 is PRHDT, CDR2 FYEKMQ, per germline (reference sequence). This chain's CDR3 is CASSLKTGGNSPLHF. DNA for the CDR3: TGTGCCAGCAGCTTAAAGACAGGGGGTAATTCACCCCTCCACTTT.

The chain employs TRBV15 and TRBJ2-1; D is undetermined. The germline V gene has CDR1 LNHNV and CDR2 YYDKDF (reference sequence). This CDR3 contains 15 residues. V was cut by 5 bases and J by 0 bases, with 11 bases left in between. The CDR3: CATSGSHLSYNEQFF. The CDR3 DNA follows: TGTGCCACCAGCGGATCTCATCTCTCCTACAATGAGCAGTTCTTC.

This clone was counted a single time. The rearrangement links TRBV5-4 to TRBJ1-1; TRBD1 matches at 8 bases. The CDR3 spans 14 residues. V gave up 1 base and J gave up 1 base; unmatched junction bases: 0. Germline V CDR1 and CDR2: SGHNT, YYREEE (reference sequence). The chain's CDR3 is CASSLQGANTEAFF. Written as DNA, the CDR3 is TGTGCCAGCAGCTTGCAGGGGGCGAACACTGAAGCTTTCTTT.

The table lists this clone with a count of one. This sequence joins TRBV6-1 and TRBJ2-7, with 7 bases fitting TRBD1. The V segment lost 2 bases and the J segment 2 bases; nucleotides outside the gene matches: 9. Looked up from germline, CDR1 is MNHNS and CDR2 is SASEGT. The CDR3 totals 16 residues. The DNA of the CDR3 is TGTGCCAGCAGTGAATGGTGGACAGGCCCTACCTACGAGCAGTACTTC. Protein: CASSEWWTGPTYEQYF.